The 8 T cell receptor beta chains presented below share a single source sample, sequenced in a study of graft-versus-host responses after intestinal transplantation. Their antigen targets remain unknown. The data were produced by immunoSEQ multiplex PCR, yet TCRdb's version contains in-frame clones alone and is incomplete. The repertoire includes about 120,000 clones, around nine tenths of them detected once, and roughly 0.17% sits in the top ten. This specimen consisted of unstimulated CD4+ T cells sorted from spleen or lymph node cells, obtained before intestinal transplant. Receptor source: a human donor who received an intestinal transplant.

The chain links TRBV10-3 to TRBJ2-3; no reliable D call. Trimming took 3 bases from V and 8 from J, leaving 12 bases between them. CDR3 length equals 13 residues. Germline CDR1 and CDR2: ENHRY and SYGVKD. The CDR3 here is CAISDEFLSTQYF. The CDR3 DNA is TGTGCCATCAGTGACGAGTTTTTGAGTACGCAGTATTTT.

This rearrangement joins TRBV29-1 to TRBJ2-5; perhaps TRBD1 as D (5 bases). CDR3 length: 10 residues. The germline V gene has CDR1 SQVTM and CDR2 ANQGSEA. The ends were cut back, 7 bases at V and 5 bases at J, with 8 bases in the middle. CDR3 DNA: TGCAGCGGAGCAGGGGAGACCCAGTACTTC. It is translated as CSGAGETQYF.

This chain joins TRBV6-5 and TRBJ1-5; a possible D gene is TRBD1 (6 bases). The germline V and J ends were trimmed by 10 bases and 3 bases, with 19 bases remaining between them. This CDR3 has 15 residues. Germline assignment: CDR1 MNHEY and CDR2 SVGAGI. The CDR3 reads CATRRNRAVNQPQHF. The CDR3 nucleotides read TGTGCCACTCGAAGGAACAGGGCGGTCAATCAGCCCCAGCATTTT.

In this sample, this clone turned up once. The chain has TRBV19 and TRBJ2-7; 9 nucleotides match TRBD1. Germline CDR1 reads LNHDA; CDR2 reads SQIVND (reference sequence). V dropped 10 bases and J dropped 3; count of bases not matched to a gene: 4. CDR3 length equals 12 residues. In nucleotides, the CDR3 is TGTGCCACGAGACAGGGGGGCTACGAGCAGTACTTC. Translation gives CATRQGGYEQYF.

The CDR3, as DNA: TGTGCCAGCAGTCCGGACAGACTCAATCAGCCCCAGCATTTT. It yields the protein CASSPDRLNQPQHF. The chain recombines TRBV6-5 with TRBJ1-5, with a tentative D call TRBD1 (6 bases). V lost 5 bases and J lost 3, with 11 bases in between. Per germline, CDR1 MNHEY and CDR2 SVGAGI. The CDR3 has 14 residues.

The CDR3 DNA reads as TGTGCCAGCAGCGTACGGGGGGTCACAGATACGCAGTATTTT. Amino acids: CASSVRGVTDTQYF. V is TRBV9 and J is TRBJ2-3; TRBD2 matches 7 bases. Germline V gene data show CDR1 as SGDLS and CDR2 as YYNGEE. V lost 1 base and J lost 2; bases outside the gene matches: 1. The length of the CDR3 is 14 residues.

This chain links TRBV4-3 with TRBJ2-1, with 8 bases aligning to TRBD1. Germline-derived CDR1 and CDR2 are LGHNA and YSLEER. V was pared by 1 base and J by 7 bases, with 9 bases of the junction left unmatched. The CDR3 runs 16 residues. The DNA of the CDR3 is TGCGCCAGCAGCCAAGTCCCGGTGACAGGGGATAATGAGCAGTTCTTC. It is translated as CASSQVPVTGDNEQFF.

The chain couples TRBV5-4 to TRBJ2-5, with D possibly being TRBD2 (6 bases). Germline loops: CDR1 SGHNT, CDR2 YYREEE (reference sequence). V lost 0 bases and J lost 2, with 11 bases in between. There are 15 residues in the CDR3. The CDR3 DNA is TGTGCCAGCAGCTTGGGAAGTGGAGGGCAAGAGACCCAGTACTTC. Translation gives CASSLGSGGQETQYF.